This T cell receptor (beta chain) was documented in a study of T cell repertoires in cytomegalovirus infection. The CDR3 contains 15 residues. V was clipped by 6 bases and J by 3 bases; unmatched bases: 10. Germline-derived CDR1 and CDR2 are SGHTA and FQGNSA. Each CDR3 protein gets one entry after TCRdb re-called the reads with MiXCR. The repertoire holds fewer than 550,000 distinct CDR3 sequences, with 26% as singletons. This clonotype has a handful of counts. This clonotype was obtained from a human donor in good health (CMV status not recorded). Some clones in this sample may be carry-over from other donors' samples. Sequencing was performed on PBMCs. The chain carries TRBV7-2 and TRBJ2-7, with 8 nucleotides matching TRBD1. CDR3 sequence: CASSYETGDLYEQYF. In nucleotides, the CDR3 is TGTGCCAGCAGTTATGAGACAGGGGACCTCTACGAGCAGTACTTC.